The 5 T cell receptor beta chains listed next were all sequenced from one sample in a study of human T cells and chemical hapten exposure. TCRdb re-called the RACE reads with MiXCR, one entry per CDR3 protein. The sample has about 100,000 distinct CDR3 sequences, approximately 10% seen once. The time point denotes: patch test 1, 2 weeks after DPC sensitization. Noted treatment: therapeutic diphenylcyclopropenone sensitization with weekly scalp DPC. The sample consisted of whole blood, taken in connection with sensitization to the hapten diphenylcyclopropenone (DPC). The receptors come from a woman in her thirties or forties with alopecia areata. Some clones in this sample may be carry-over from other donors' samples.

There are a few counts of this clonotype. The chain employs TRBV7-2 and TRBJ1-1; tentative D call: TRBD1 (6 bases). The CDR3 is 16 residues long. V lost 1 base to trimming and J lost 4 bases, with 16 bases between them. CDR1 and CDR2 (germline): SGHTA, FQGNSA. This CDR3 is CASSLGSRGRPTEAFF. DNA of the CDR3: TGTGCCAGCAGCTTAGGATCCAGGGGCCGACCCACTGAAGCTTTCTTT.

This clonotype has a count of ten or more. The rearrangement uses TRBV11-1 and TRBJ2-1, with 12 bases matching TRBD2. The length of the CDR3 is 15 residues. Germline-derived CDR1 and CDR2 are SGHAT and FQDESV (reference sequence). Germline trimming cut 5 bases from V and 6 bases from J; bases unmatched to any gene: 5. CDR3: CASSARLAGANEQFF. The CDR3 nucleotides are TGTGCCAGCAGCGCCCGACTAGCGGGGGCCAATGAGCAGTTCTTC.

This clonotype has a count of ten or more. The chain uses TRBV5-8 and TRBJ1-5; D remains ambiguous. The germline V and J ends were trimmed by 1 base and 4 bases, with 3 bases remaining between them. Germline CDR1 SGHTS, CDR2 YDEGEE. The CDR3 totals 12 residues. CDR3 bases: TGTGCCAGCAGCTTGTTTAATCAGCCCCAGCATTTT. Translation: CASSLFNQPQHF. The full variable domain, rest sourced from reference TRBV5-8 and TRBJ1-5, is EAGVTQSPTHLIKTRGQQATLRCSPISGHTSVYWYQQALGLGLQFLLWYDEGEERNRGNFPPRFSGRQFPNYSSELNVNALELEDSALYLCASSLFNQPQHFGDGTRLSIL.

This clonotype was counted many times. The gene calls are TRBV7-9 and TRBJ1-1; a possible D gene is TRBD1 (6 bases). Germline assignment: CDR1 SEHNR and CDR2 FQNEAQ (reference sequence). The V gene lost 6 bases and the J gene lost 5 bases, with 19 bases spanning the gap. The CDR3 is 15 amino acids. CDR3 loop: CASSPYRAERTEAFF. CDR3 DNA: TGTGCCAGCAGTCCATACAGGGCAGAGCGGACTGAAGCTTTCTTT.

This clonotype was seen a few times. CDR3 protein: CASSRRTGALTDTQYF. In DNA form, the CDR3 reads TGTGCCAGCAGCCGGCGGACAGGGGCCCTCACAGATACGCAGTATTTT. The V gene is TRBV13, the J gene TRBJ2-3; 9 nucleotides align to TRBD1. Germline V CDR1 and CDR2: PRHDT, FYEKMQ (reference sequence). V dropped 5 bases and J dropped 2; count of bases not matched to a gene: 8. There are 16 residues in the CDR3.